This T cell receptor beta chain was recovered during a study of blood T cell repertoires in COVID-19. Study background: Spain, Italy and the United States supplied samples that represented acute and convalescent COVID-19.

This clone was observed a handful of times. The method was immunoSEQ multiplex PCR; TCRdb's version includes in-frame clones alone and lacks a portion of them. This sample yields about 220,000 clones, of which 90% are seen a single time; roughly 15% belongs to the top ten. The CDR3 extends over 16 amino acids. The germline V gene has CDR1 SGHTA and CDR2 FQGNSA. The V segment lost 5 bases and the J segment 1 base; nucleotides outside the gene matches: 5. The chain employs TRBV7-2 and TRBJ2-3; the match to TRBD2 covers 11 bases. The sample taken for sequencing was PBMCs or T cells enriched from blood (not recorded which). The sequence derives from a man younger than 45 who had been exposed to COVID-19. The CDR3 is CASSVILAGGTDTQYF. CDR3 sequence (DNA): TGTGCCAGCAGCGTTATACTAGCGGGGGGCACAGATACGCAGTATTTT.